These T cell receptor beta chains were read from a single sample in a study of identical twins. MiXCR, applied by TCRdb to the 5' RACE reads, yields one record per CDR3 protein. Of roughly 720,000 distinct CDR3 sequences in the sample, around a sixth were seen once. The sample also formed part of further work on T cells expressing NK-cell markers.

Sequencing input: PBMCs. These receptors came from a woman between 18 and 30 years old in good health. CDR3s leave out the opening cysteine and the closing phenylalanine or tryptophan.

J: TRBJ2-1; V: TRBV9; CDR3: ASSGTSRTGGYNEQF
J: TRBJ1-2; V: TRBV20-1; CDR3: SARDPRGWGYT
J: TRBJ1-1; V: TRBV11-2; CDR3: ASSLVRTGGTRNTEAF
J: TRBJ2-1; V: TRBV6-5; CDR3: ASSYLAGENEQF
J: TRBJ2-3; V: TRBV11-2; CDR3: ASLRTNTQY
J: TRBJ2-7; V: TRBV11-2; CDR3: ASSLITDRPKQY
J: TRBJ2-1; V: TRBV3-1; CDR3: ASSQERVGENEQF
J: TRBJ2-7; V: TRBV5-6; CDR3: ASSPATGHPYEQY
J: TRBJ2-7; V: TRBV11-2; CDR3: ASSLAPIEQY
J: TRBJ2-7; V: TRBV18; CDR3: ASSPTGWGEQY
J: TRBJ2-1; V: TRBV6-2/TRBV6-3; CDR3: ASSYGWGSSSYNEQF
J: TRBJ2-1; V: TRBV5-6; CDR3: ASSLGQGSTYNEQF
J: TRBJ1-1; V: TRBV4-1; CDR3: ASSQVGVYTEAF
J: TRBJ2-3; V: TRBV6-1; CDR3: ASSGTISTDTQY
J: TRBJ2-3; V: TRBV5-1; CDR3: ASSWGLSTDTQY
J: TRBJ2-3; V: TRBV12-3/TRBV12-4; CDR3: ASTQEDSTDTQY
J: TRBJ2-3; V: TRBV12-3/TRBV12-4; CDR3: ASSTPSGGGHKDTQY
J: TRBJ1-4; V: TRBV15; CDR3: ATSRRGLGKLF
J: TRBJ2-3; V: TRBV20-1; CDR3: SATRLAGGSTDTQY
J: TRBJ2-3; V: TRBV3-1; CDR3: ASSQAEAGADTQY
J: TRBJ2-4; V: TRBV12-3/TRBV12-4; CDR3: ASRELAGGLKNIQY
J: TRBJ2-7; V: TRBV7-2; CDR3: ASSFDRDRAYEQY
J: TRBJ2-1; V: TRBV7-2; CDR3: ASSLALFYNEQF
J: TRBJ2-5; V: TRBV12-5; CDR3: ASGLVTAQETQY
J: TRBJ2-3; V: TRBV6-1; CDR3: ASSETSGMTDTQY
J: TRBJ1-1; V: TRBV2; CDR3: ASSVRRDTEAF
J: TRBJ2-2; V: TRBV29-1; CDR3: SVGPPEYTGELF
J: TRBJ1-1; V: TRBV5-5; CDR3: ASSLGTGPNTEAF
J: TRBJ2-3; V: TRBV29-1; CDR3: SVERREGSYTQY
J: TRBJ2-5; V: TRBV30; CDR3: ACPGTSGEETQY
J: TRBJ1-1; V: TRBV12-3/TRBV12-4; CDR3: ASSLIRGPSTEAF
J: TRBJ2-3; V: TRBV20-1; CDR3: SAKGTSGSTDTQY
J: TRBJ2-1; V: TRBV4-2; CDR3: ASSQQAGASYNEQF
J: TRBJ2-5; V: TRBV7-9; CDR3: ASSSITGLGRETQY
J: TRBJ1-1; V: TRBV18; CDR3: ASSPPKGMNTEAF
J: TRBJ2-1; V: TRBV24-1; CDR3: ATSETGHNEQF
J: TRBJ2-3; V: TRBV5-4; CDR3: ASSSPGSGRSPHTDTQY
J: TRBJ1-1; V: TRBV6-5; CDR3: ASSYEGGRGAF
J: TRBJ2-3; V: TRBV6-5; CDR3: ASSSRTVATDTQY
J: TRBJ2-4; V: TRBV5-1; CDR3: ASSLGDRQQTIQY
J: TRBJ2-1; V: TRBV14; CDR3: ASSPPGGRPFRNEQF
J: TRBJ2-1; V: TRBV29-1; CDR3: SVMATGIDYEQF
J: TRBJ2-5; V: TRBV10-3; CDR3: AVGPVSEETQY
J: TRBJ2-1; V: TRBV20-1; CDR3: SALGRVYNEQF
J: TRBJ1-5; V: TRBV12-3/TRBV12-4; CDR3: ASSLEIRGRTSNQPQH
J: TRBJ2-1; V: TRBV7-9; CDR3: ASGSSGAGGLNEQF
J: TRBJ2-7; V: TRBV7-2; CDR3: ASTFSGTGRESYEQY
J: TRBJ1-2; V: TRBV20-1; CDR3: SAGLGGGRGGYT
J: TRBJ1-2; V: TRBV20-1; CDR3: SASPRGYGYT